These 17 T cell receptor beta chains came from one sample sequenced in a study of blood T cell repertoires in COVID-19. Repertoires were generated with immunoSEQ multiplex PCR, while TCRdb's copy carries only in-frame clones and drops some. The table includes around 100,000 clones, just under 80% detected once. The sequencing input was peripheral blood. These receptors were collected from a man between 65 and 79 years old with active or convalescent COVID-19.

This clone is a singleton in its sample. This chain joins TRBV25-1 and TRBJ1-3; D is possibly TRBD1 (5 bases). CDR3 length: 14 amino acids. The germline gives CDR1 MGHDK, CDR2 SYGVNS. Trimming cost V 3 bases and J 2 bases, with 8 bases left between them. The CDR3 spells CASSDGGAGNTIYF. In DNA, the CDR3 is TGTGCCAGCAGTGATGGGGGGGCTGGAAACACCATATATTTT.

At least ten counts were recorded for this clone. The chain is built from TRBV27 and TRBJ1-1, with D maybe TRBD1 (5 bases). The CDR3 has 15 residues. V dropped 0 bases and J dropped 1 base, with 9 bases sitting between them. The germline CDR1 and CDR2 sequences are MNHEY and SMNVEV (reference sequence). As DNA, the CDR3 is TGTGCCAGCAGTTTATCCGCGACAGAGAACACTGAAGCTTTCTTT. Protein: CASSLSATENTEAFF.

The chain is built from TRBV7-2 and TRBJ2-1; 14 bases fit TRBD2. This CDR3 region has 14 residues. Trimming took 0 bases from V and 14 from J; bases not matched to a gene: 3. Germline V lookup: CDR1 SGHTA, CDR2 FQGNSA. The CDR3 loop is CASSLAGLAGDKFF. As DNA, the CDR3 is TGTGCCAGCAGCTTAGCGGGACTAGCGGGAGATAAGTTCTTC.

This clone came up many times. The chain links TRBV25-1 to TRBJ1-2; 7 bases match TRBD1. The CDR3 runs 18 residues. The germline V gene encodes CDR1 MGHDK and CDR2 SYGVNS. Trimming cost V 3 bases and J 1 base; bases outside gene matches: 14. CDR3 sequence: CASSDGQAVTNDNYGYTF. CDR3 sequence (DNA): TGTGCCAGCAGTGACGGACAGGCGGTAACTAACGATAACTATGGCTACACCTTC.

The chain recombines TRBV7-9 with TRBJ2-7, with D tentatively TRBD1 (6 bases). The V end was cut by 5 bases, the J end by 2 bases, with 13 bases between. Germline CDR1 and CDR2: SEHNR and FQNEAQ (reference sequence). The CDR3 spans 14 residues. DNA for the CDR3: TGTGCCAGCAGCCCCCCCAGGGGCCCCTACGAGCAGTACTTC. Its translation: CASSPPRGPYEQYF.

V gene TRBV5-4 combines with J gene TRBJ1-2; D call uncertain. Trimming left V 10 bases short and J 12 bases short, with 19 bases between. Germline loops: CDR1 SGHNT, CDR2 YYREEE (reference sequence). The CDR3 length is 11 residues. The CDR3 loop is CAVSTTLGHTF. In DNA form, the CDR3 reads TGTGCCGTCTCGACAACCCTCGGTCACACCTTC.

At least ten counts were recorded for this clone. The chain uses TRBV6-5 and TRBJ2-2; D is ambiguous. The CDR3 extends over 15 amino acids. CDR1 is MNHEY and CDR2 is SVGAGI in the germline V gene. The V and J ends lost 5 bases and 6 bases respectively, with 16 bases between them. The CDR3 sequence: CASSRRAQRPGELFF. DNA for the CDR3: TGTGCCAGCAGTAGGCGAGCTCAGAGGCCCGGGGAGCTGTTTTTT.

This sequence joins TRBV18 and TRBJ1-1; D remains ambiguous. The V and J ends lost 6 bases and 4 bases respectively, with 15 bases between them. The CDR3 sequence is 14 residues long. Germline V gene sequence: CDR1 KGHSH, CDR2 LQKENI. In DNA form, the CDR3 reads TGTGCCAGCTCGCCGACATCCGCGCGCACTGAAGCTTTCTTT. Translating gives CASSPTSARTEAFF. The full variable domain, in which reference TRBV18 and TRBJ1-1 provide the parts outside the CDR3, is NAGVMQNPRHLVRRRGQEARLRCSPMKGHSHVYWYRQLPEEGLKFMVYLQKENIIDESGMPKERFSAEFPKEGPSILRIQQVVRGDSAAYFCASSPTSARTEAFFGQGTRLTVV.

V gene TRBV27 combines with J gene TRBJ1-5; possible D gene TRBD1, 5 bases. Germline-derived CDR1 and CDR2 are MNHEY and SMNVEV (reference sequence). The CDR3 is 14 residues long. V was clipped by 3 bases and J by 5 bases, with 11 bases between them. CDR3 nucleotide sequence: TGTGCCAGCAGTTTCAGACAGCGCGATCAGCCCCAGCATTTT. It translates to CASSFRQRDQPQHF.

CDR3 DNA: TGTGCCAGTAGTACCTCCCGGACAGGCCACTATGGCTACACCTTC. Residues: CASSTSRTGHYGYTF. The chain links TRBV19 to TRBJ1-2, with 7 nucleotides matching TRBD1. CDR3 length: 15 residues. From germline, CDR1 is LNHDA and CDR2 SQIVND (reference sequence). V lost 4 bases to trimming and J lost 3 bases; unmatched junction nucleotides: 8.

The genes are TRBV20-1 and TRBJ2-4, with D perhaps matching TRBD2 (6 bases). This CDR3 has 11 residues. The V gene lost 6 bases and the J gene lost 6 bases, with 9 bases spanning the gap. Germline CDR1 DFQATT, CDR2 SNEGSKA (reference sequence). The CDR3 loop is CSAGTLNIQYF. The DNA of the CDR3 is TGCAGTGCCGGGACTTTAAACATTCAGTACTTC.

V usage is TRBV19 and J usage is TRBJ2-3; TRBD1 matches 8 bases. With 6 bases clipped from V and 2 bases from J, the junction kept 7 bases outside the gene matches. The CDR3 extends over 15 amino acids. CDR1 is LNHDA, CDR2 SQIVND, per germline (reference sequence). CDR3 DNA sequence: TGTGCCAGTAGCGGACAGGGAATTACCACAGATACGCAGTATTTT. This encodes CASSGQGITTDTQYF.

This clone turned up a few times. The chain recombines TRBV5-1 with TRBJ2-5; 7 nucleotides agree with TRBD2. J gave up 5 bases and V 2 bases, and 6 bases lay outside the gene matches. Germline V CDR1 and CDR2: SGHRS, YFSETQ. The CDR3 contains 14 residues. The CDR3 region is CASSFGAGVETQYF. The CDR3 nucleotides read TGCGCCAGCAGCTTCGGGGCGGGAGTTGAGACCCAGTACTTC. Supplemented by reference TRBV5-1 and TRBJ2-5, the full variable domain reads KAGVTQTPRYLIKTRGQQVTLSCSPISGHRSVSWYQQTPGQGLQFLFEYFSETQRNKGNFPGRFSGRQFSNSRSEMNVSTLELGDSALYLCASSFGAGVETQYFGPGTRLLVL.

This clone appeared a few times. CDR3 bases: TGTGCCAGCAGCTTAACGCTCCAGGGAGGTAATTCACCCCTCCACTTT. This codes for CASSLTLQGGNSPLHF. V and J are TRBV7-3 and TRBJ1-6; TRBD1 might be the D (5 bases). This CDR3 region has 16 residues. V was pared by 0 bases and J by 6 bases, with 12 bases between. From germline, CDR1 is SGHTA and CDR2 FQGTGA.

The rearrangement uses TRBV6-5 and TRBJ1-4; D ambiguous. CDR1 and CDR2 from the germline V gene are MNHEY and SVGAGI. The CDR3 extends over 15 amino acids. V was pared by 0 bases and J by 8 bases, with 13 bases between. The CDR3 reads CASSYSKWGGEKLFF. In DNA form, the CDR3 reads TGTGCCAGCAGTTACTCGAAATGGGGAGGGGAAAAACTGTTTTTT.

This rearrangement joins TRBV6-5 to TRBJ2-7; 7 nucleotides line up with TRBD2. Germline V CDR1 and CDR2: MNHEY, SVGAGI. After removal of 5 bases from V and 6 bases from J, the junction contained 13 bases not matched to a gene. This CDR3 has 15 amino acids. The CDR3 loop reads CASSTAGTIIREQYF. The CDR3, as DNA: TGTGCCAGCAGTACAGCCGGGACTATTATTCGCGAGCAGTACTTC.

This sequence joins TRBV19 and TRBJ2-3, with 10 bases fitting TRBD1. The CDR3 is made up of 16 amino acids. The germline CDR1 and CDR2 sequences are LNHDA and SQIVND (reference sequence). The V segment lost 8 bases and the J segment 5 bases; nucleotides outside the gene matches: 13. In DNA form, the CDR3 reads TGTGCCAGTCCCACCCGGGACAGGGGAATAGTAGATACGCAGTATTTT. This sequence encodes CASPTRDRGIVDTQYF.